This entry concerns a single T cell receptor (beta chain). The antigen remains undetermined. This entry is derived from a study of post-analysis software for immune sequencing data. General study findings and limits: The five TRBV segments detected at higher frequency in patients than in controls included TRBV5-6, TRBV5-1 and TRBV20-1.

Germline values: CDR1 LGHNA, CDR2 YNFKEQ. The V segment lost 3 bases and the J segment 3 bases; nucleotides outside the gene matches: 7. CDR3 length equals 15 residues. Tagging with unique molecular identifiers was a feature of the TCR beta cDNA libraries. TCRdb re-called the PCR reads through MiXCR, storing one row per CDR3 protein. The repertoire holds about 200,000 distinct CDR3 sequences, with 29% as singletons. This chain links TRBV4-2 with TRBJ1-1, with 7 bases that match TRBD1. The TCR was taken from a girl aged 2-17 years with multiple sclerosis. Material for sequencing was blood. The CDR3 nucleotides are TGTGCCAGCAGCCACCTAACAGGGGCCTACACTGAAGCTTTCTTT. Protein product: CASSHLTGAYTEAFF.